This is a list of T cell receptor beta chains from one sample in a study of blood T cell repertoires in COVID-19. Clones were read by immunoSEQ multiplex PCR, and TCRdb kept only the in-frame ones, dropping some. The profile shows tens of thousands of clones, 86% of them singletons. Sequencing was carried out using peripheral blood. The receptors derive from a woman older than 75 with acute or convalescent COVID-19. The CDR3 runs from the conserved cysteine through the conserved F or W. A D gene is named only where the DNA matches it firmly. Some rows mark clone size as missing; the rest say once, few, many or name a class of expanded clone.

TRBJ2-3,TRBD1,TRBV30,-,TGTGCCTGGAGTGTACAGGGGAAGGGCACAGATACGCAGTATTTT,CAWSVQGKGTDTQYF
TRBJ1-5,TRBD1,TRBV2,-,TGTGCCAGCAGGACAGGGGGCACCAATCAGCCCCAGCATTTT,CASRTGGTNQPQHF
TRBJ2-3,-,TRBV5-4,-,TGTGCCAGCAGCTTGCAGGGTCAGGGCACAGATACGCAGTATTTT,CASSLQGQGTDTQYF
TRBJ1-3,-,TRBV29-1,-,TGCAGCACCAGACAGGCAAACACCATATATTTT,CSTRQANTIYF
TRBJ1-5,TRBD1,TRBV10-3,-,TGTGCCATCAGTGAGGGACAGGGAACTCGAGGCAATCAGCCCCAGCATTTT,CAISEGQGTRGNQPQHF
TRBJ1-2,TRBD1,TRBV2,-,TGTGCCAGCAGTCGATCGGGACAGGGGAATGGCTACACCTTC,CASSRSGQGNGYTF
TRBJ2-7,TRBD1,TRBV12-5,medium-sized,TGTGCTAGTGGTTTGGGAGGACAGGGTGTCTACGAGCAGTACTTC,CASGLGGQGVYEQYF
TRBJ2-6,-,TRBV9,-,TGTGCCAGCAGTTGGGAGGCTGGTGGGGCCAACGTCCTGACTTTC,CASSWEAGGANVLTF
TRBJ2-3,TRBD2,TRBV10-2,-,TGCGCCAGCAGTGAGGCTAGCGGGGTATCCACAGATACGCAGTATTTT,CASSEASGVSTDTQYF
TRBJ2-1,-,TRBV6-4,-,TGTGCCAGCAGCCAGGGAGGATATGAGCAGTTCTTC,CASSQGGYEQFF
TRBJ1-1,-,TRBV10-2,-,TGCGCCAGTTCCCGGGGAGATACTGAAGCTTTCTTT,CASSRGDTEAFF
TRBJ2-2,TRBD2,TRBV10-1,-,TGCGCCAGCAGTCCGGGACTAGCGGGGACCGGGGAGCTGTTTTTT,CASSPGLAGTGELFF
TRBJ1-4,-,TRBV28,-,TGTGCCAGCAGTTTGGGGGGGACTAATGAAAAACTGTTTTTT,CASSLGGTNEKLFF
TRBJ2-3,-,TRBV9,-,TGTGCCAGCAGCCCGAGTAGTTCATACCGCACAGATACGCAGTATTTT,CASSPSSSYRTDTQYF
TRBJ1-2,-,TRBV12-3/TRBV12-4,-,TGTGCCAGCCGAACTCAGGCGGGTGGCTACACCTTC,CASRTQAGGYTF
TRBJ1-5,-,TRBV6-5,medium-sized,TGTGCCAGCATTATGGGGACACTTAATCAGCCCCAGCATTTT,CASIMGTLNQPQHF
TRBJ2-1,-,TRBV14,-,TGTGCCAGCAGCAGTGCGGTGAATGAGCAGTTCTTC,CASSSAVNEQFF
TRBJ2-3,-,TRBV5-1,-,TGCGCCAGCAGTTCGGGGAGTAGCACAGATACGCAGTATTTT,CASSSGSSTDTQYF
TRBJ1-2,TRBD1,TRBV28,-,TGTGCCAGCAGGATGACAGGGACTGATGGCTACACCTTC,CASRMTGTDGYTF
TRBJ1-3,-,TRBV30,-,TGTGCTGCTGGAGGGCATGGAAACACCATATATTTT,CAAGGHGNTIYF
TRBJ2-2,-,TRBV7-9,few,TGTGCCAGCAGCTTAGAAGGGGGGGCGAACACCGGGGAGCTGTTTTTT,CASSLEGGANTGELFF
TRBJ1-6,-,TRBV5-1,-,TGCGCCAGCAGAGTGGACAGTCTCACTAATTCACCCCTCCACTTT,CASRVDSLTNSPLHF
TRBJ2-5,TRBD2,TRBV3-1/TRBV3-2,-,TGTGCCAGCAGCCAAGCCTCTCGGGGACTAGCGGAGACCCAGTACTTC,CASSQASRGLAETQYF
TRBJ2-2,TRBD2,TRBV3-1/TRBV3-2,-,TGTGCCAGCAGACCGGGACTAGCCCACGGGGAGCTGTTTTTT,CASRPGLAHGELFF
TRBJ2-3,TRBD2,TRBV5-6,-,TGTGCCAGCAGCCGGGGGGGCTATAGCACAGATACGCAGTATTTT,CASSRGGYSTDTQYF
TRBJ2-3,-,TRBV9,once,TGTGCCAGCAGCGTACGAGCCTCTAGCACAGATACGCAGTATTTT,CASSVRASSTDTQYF
TRBJ1-2,TRBD1,TRBV3-1/TRBV3-2,-,TGTGCCAGCAGCCAAGGGGACAGGTATGGCTACACCTTC,CASSQGDRYGYTF
TRBJ1-2,TRBD1,TRBV7-8,-,TGTGCCAGCACCAAAACCCCCCAGGGGGCAAACTATGGCTACACCTTC,CASTKTPQGANYGYTF
TRBJ1-3,TRBD1,TRBV7-9,-,TGTGCCAGCAGCACCGACAGGGGCCTGAGGGACACCATATATTTT,CASSTDRGLRDTIYF
TRBJ2-1,TRBD2,TRBV4-2,-,TGTGCCAGCAGCCAAGATAGCGGACTAGCGTACAATGAGCAGTTCTTC,CASSQDSGLAYNEQFF
TRBJ2-5,-,TRBV4-1,-,TGCGCCAGCAGCCAAGTTGAACAGTTAGAGGAGACCCAGTACTTC,CASSQVEQLEETQYF
TRBJ2-7,TRBD2,TRBV4-2,-,TGTGCCAGCAGCCACCCTAGCGGGGACTACGAGCAGTACTTC,CASSHPSGDYEQYF
TRBJ1-3,-,TRBV9,-,TGTGCCAGCAGCGTCTTTGGAAACACCATATATTTT,CASSVFGNTIYF
TRBJ1-4,-,TRBV7-8,-,TGTGCCAGCAGCTTACAGGGGTGGGATGAAAAACTGTTTTTT,CASSLQGWDEKLFF
TRBJ1-6,-,TRBV19,-,TGTGCCAGTAGTATTTCGGTCAGGGGTAATTCACCCCTCCACTTT,CASSISVRGNSPLHF
TRBJ1-4,TRBD1,TRBV5-1,once,TGCGCCAGCAGCTTCGGGGCCGGGACAGAGAATGAAAAACTGTTTTTT,CASSFGAGTENEKLFF
TRBJ1-2,-,TRBV11-3,-,TGTGCCAGCAGCTTAGATCCAGGGTCGTCATTTGGCTACACCTTC,CASSLDPGSSFGYTF
TRBJ2-1,-,TRBV10-3,-,TGTGCCATCACGAGCGGGCATACCAATGAGCAGTTCTTC,CAITSGHTNEQFF
TRBJ2-1,-,TRBV11-3,-,TGTGCCAGCAGCTACCTCGGCAGGGGACGCCCCTACAATGAGCAGTTCTTC,CASSYLGRGRPYNEQFF
TRBJ2-5,-,TRBV19,-,TGTGCCAGTAGTATTCAGGGCCTGGGTGTTAAGACCCAGTACTTC,CASSIQGLGVKTQYF
TRBJ2-2,-,TRBV5-1,-,TGCGCCAGCAGCTTGGGCCACGGGGGCACCGGGGAGCTGTTTTTT,CASSLGHGGTGELFF
TRBJ1-2,TRBD1,TRBV11-1,-,TGTGCCAGCAGCTCGCGACAGGGGGAGGGCTACACCTTC,CASSSRQGEGYTF
TRBJ2-2,TRBD1,TRBV5-1,few,TGCGCCAGCAGCTTGGTGAGGGGGCGGGACACCGGGGAGCTGTTTTTT,CASSLVRGRDTGELFF
TRBJ2-7,-,TRBV9,few,TGTGCCAGCAGCCCACGGTCGACGGACACCTACGAGCAGTACTTC,CASSPRSTDTYEQYF
TRBJ1-2,-,TRBV7-8,-,TGTGCCAGCAGCTTAGATCGGGGATATGGCTACACCTTC,CASSLDRGYGYTF